This T cell receptor (beta chain) was retrieved from a study of blood T cell repertoires in COVID-19. About this clone itself: The identical CDR3 is also encoded by other nucleotide sequences in the sample.

Per the authors' pipeline: By means of reference gene primer amplification, nucleated cell counts were estimated. Sequencing was performed with immunoSEQ multiplex PCR; in TCRdb, only in-frame clones are kept and a portion is missing. V, J and clone size are taken as reported in that table, and D and trimming were inferred from the DNA itself. The sample shows 150,000 to 170,000 clones, 75% to 95% of them seen only once. Trimming stripped 1 base from V and 2 bases from J, with 5 bases between. Germline CDR1 is SGHTA and CDR2 is FQGTGA. The CDR3 is 13 residues long. The sequencing input was peripheral blood. The clonotype was recovered from a man aged 50-59 years with acute or convalescent COVID-19. This sequence joins TRBV7-3 and TRBJ2-5, with D unresolved. CDR3 residues: CASSLRQQETQYF. The DNA of the CDR3 is TGTGCCAGCAGCTTAAGACAACAAGAGACCCAGTACTTC.